Following are 21 T cell receptor beta chains from one sample sequenced in a study of T cell responses to AZD1222 COVID-19 vaccine. Assay: immunoSEQ multiplex PCR; the TCRdb copy retains only in-frame clones and omits some. Here the sample spans about 190,000 clones, over 80% being singletons. Here the sequenced sample was peripheral blood, taken on day 0 of AZD1222 vaccination. All receptors derive from an adult in good health.

This chain links TRBV5-6 with TRBJ1-2, with 8 bases matching TRBD1. V was pared by 4 bases and J by 2 bases, with 4 bases of the junction left unmatched. Per the germline V gene, CDR1 is SGHDT and CDR2 is YYEEEE. This CDR3 region has 14 residues. CDR3 protein: CASSHRDRNYGYTF. The CDR3 DNA reads as TGTGCCAGCAGCCACCGGGACAGGAACTATGGCTACACCTTC.

The rearrangement links TRBV18 to TRBJ2-4; D uncertain. Per the germline V gene, CDR1 is KGHSH and CDR2 is LQKENI. V was trimmed by 0 bases and J by 9 bases, leaving 36 bases between them. The CDR3 length is 22 residues. CDR3 in amino acids: CASSPPGPIERGPSQERGIQYF. The CDR3 coding sequence is TGTGCCAGCTCACCACCGGGTCCGATTGAGCGAGGACCGAGCCAGGAGAGAGGCATTCAGTACTTC.

There are a few counts of this clone. This chain uses TRBV6-5 with TRBJ1-5; TRBD1 matches at 10 bases. V gave up 6 bases and J gave up 0 bases; unmatched junction bases: 2. The CDR3 sequence is 15 residues long. Germline V CDR1 and CDR2: MNHEY, SVGAGI. The CDR3 DNA sequence: TGTGCCAGCAGCGGGACAGGGGATAGCAATCAGCCCCAGCATTTT. Protein product: CASSGTGDSNQPQHF.

The chain couples TRBV19 to TRBJ1-2; D is ambiguous. V was cut by 6 bases and J by 7 bases, with 12 bases left in between. The germline CDR1 and CDR2 sequences are LNHDA and SQIVND (reference sequence). CDR3 length: 12 amino acids. The CDR3 coding sequence is TGTGCCAGTAGCCTTTCCGAGGGTGGCTACACCTTC. Amino acids: CASSLSEGGYTF.

The chain links TRBV24-1 to TRBJ2-3, with 8 bases lining up with TRBD2. Looked up from germline, CDR1 is KGHDR and CDR2 is SFDVKD. V lost 7 bases to trimming and J lost 2 bases; unmatched junction nucleotides: 7. This CDR3 is built from 15 residues. The CDR3 DNA sequence: TGTGCCACCAGCAAGGCGGGGGGATACACAGATACGCAGTATTTT. Protein: CATSKAGGYTDTQYF.

This chain joins TRBV3-1 (or the pseudogene TRBV3-2) and TRBJ2-2, with 8 nucleotides matching TRBD2. This CDR3 comprises 18 residues. Per the germline V gene, CDR1 is LGHDT and CDR2 is YNNKEL (reference sequence). With V trimmed by 6 bases and J by 4 bases, 16 bases remained unmatched. The CDR3 region is CASSVIGGGLSGTGELFF. The CDR3, as DNA: TGTGCCAGCAGTGTGATTGGCGGGGGGCTCTCAGGCACCGGGGAGCTGTTTTTT.

The rearrangement links TRBV7-9 to TRBJ2-1; TRBD2 aligns across 8 bases. Germline trimming cut 3 bases from V and 11 bases from J; bases unmatched to any gene: 12. The CDR3 is 15 residues long. Germline V gene data show CDR1 as SEHNR and CDR2 as FQNEAQ (reference sequence). The CDR3 bases are TGTGCCAGCAGCTTGGCGGGACTAGGGGTCAGGCAGCAGTTCTTC. This sequence encodes CASSLAGLGVRQQFF.

This chain connects TRBV28 to TRBJ2-1; D is undetermined. Looked up from germline, CDR1 is MDHEN and CDR2 is SYDVKM. V was clipped by 1 base and J by 12 bases, with 13 bases between them. The CDR3 is made up of 13 amino acids. CDR3 loop: CASSLSLGIGQFF. The CDR3 nucleotides are TGTGCCAGCAGTTTATCCCTTGGGATTGGGCAGTTCTTC.

The rearrangement uses TRBV7-2 and TRBJ2-2, with D possibly called TRBD1 or TRBD2 (6 bases each). CDR3 length equals 14 residues. The germline gives CDR1 SGHTA, CDR2 FQGNSA. Trimming left V 6 bases short and J 0 bases short, with 8 bases between. CDR3 DNA: TGTGCCAGCAGAGGGGGGTCGAACACCGGGGAGCTGTTTTTT. Amino acid sequence: CASRGGSNTGELFF.

V and J are TRBV6-2 or TRBV6-3 and TRBJ1-1; 7 positions agree with TRBD1. This CDR3 contains 16 residues. The V segment lost 5 bases and the J segment 4 bases; nucleotides outside the gene matches: 13. CDR1 and CDR2 from the germline V gene are MNHEY and SVGEGT. For the CDR3, the DNA is TGTGCCAGCAGTCGCGGGGGGACATGGACAGGCACTGAAGCTTTCTTT. This encodes CASSRGGTWTGTEAFF.

The genes are TRBV4-2 and TRBJ1-3; 7 bases are a match to TRBD1. The germline CDR1 and CDR2 sequences are LGHNA and YNFKEQ. The V and J ends lost 1 base and 4 bases, in that order; junction bases with no gene match: 4. The CDR3 contains 15 residues. CDR3 region: CASSQGQGRGNTIYF. DNA for the CDR3: TGTGCCAGCAGCCAAGGACAGGGACGAGGAAACACCATATATTTT.

The rearrangement uses TRBV30 and TRBJ2-3, with 9 bases matching TRBD1. Germline assignment: CDR1 GTSNPN and CDR2 SVGIG (reference sequence). The length of the CDR3 is 15 residues. V lost 3 bases to trimming and J lost 2 bases; unmatched junction nucleotides: 6. In DNA form, the CDR3 reads TGTGCCTGGAGCCCAACAGGGGGCTTCACAGATACGCAGTATTTT. It codes for CAWSPTGGFTDTQYF.

The chain combines TRBV9 with TRBJ2-5; D may match TRBD1 or TRBD2 (5 bases each). Germline V gene data show CDR1 as SGDLS and CDR2 as YYNGEE. V lost 4 bases and J lost 1, with 14 bases in between. The CDR3 totals 15 residues. The CDR3 spells CASSKTGASQETQYF. The CDR3 DNA follows: TGTGCCAGCAGCAAAACCGGGGCCAGCCAAGAGACCCAGTACTTC.

The chain joins TRBV4-2 to TRBJ1-2; D is perhaps TRBD1 (5 bases). Germline CDR1 and CDR2: LGHNA and YNFKEQ. The CDR3 is made up of 14 amino acids. V shed 1 base and J shed 4 bases, with 10 bases lying between them. The CDR3, as DNA: TGTGCCAGCAGCCAAGTATCCGGGGCCTATGGCTACACCTTC. As protein: CASSQVSGAYGYTF.

This chain uses TRBV28 with TRBJ1-5, with 8 bases that match TRBD1. The CDR3 loop spans 15 amino acids. The V gene end was trimmed by 5 bases and the J gene end by 6 bases; junction bases not matched to a gene: 9. From germline, CDR1 is MDHEN and CDR2 SYDVKM. The chain's CDR3 is CASSTGTGARQPQHF. The CDR3 nucleotides are TGTGCCAGCAGTACCGGGACAGGAGCCCGTCAGCCCCAGCATTTT.

The gene calls are TRBV11-2 and TRBJ1-2; D not certain. Trimming stripped 4 bases from V and 4 bases from J, with 19 bases between. The CDR3 is made up of 16 amino acids. The germline CDR1 and CDR2 sequences are SGHAT and FQNNGV. The CDR3 reads CASSSAELAPGYGYTF. Here the CDR3 DNA reads TGTGCCAGCAGCTCCGCAGAACTGGCCCCTGGCTATGGCTACACCTTC.

The chain couples TRBV29-1 to TRBJ1-2; D is uncertain. The CDR3 has 12 amino acids. V lost 4 bases and J lost 0, with 6 bases in between. Looked up from germline, CDR1 is SQVTM and CDR2 is ANQGSEA. CDR3 bases: TGCAGCGTTGGTGTCACTAACTATGGCTACACCTTC. It specifies CSVGVTNYGYTF.

This chain connects TRBV6-5 to TRBJ1-1, with D uncertain. This CDR3 comprises 12 residues. V lost 4 bases and J lost 4, with 7 bases in between. Looked up from germline, CDR1 is MNHEY and CDR2 is SVGAGI. The CDR3: CASSSAGTEAFF. Here the CDR3 DNA reads TGTGCCAGCAGTTCCGCGGGCACTGAAGCTTTCTTT.

This sequence joins TRBV12-5 and TRBJ1-5, with 8 bases lining up with TRBD1. This CDR3 spans 15 amino acids. Germline V gene lookup returns CDR1 LGHNT and CDR2 FRNRAP. The trim removed 6 bases at V and 0 bases at J, leaving 4 bases unmatched. The CDR3 sequence is CASGPGQVSNQPQHF. CDR3 bases: TGTGCTAGTGGCCCGGGACAGGTTAGCAATCAGCCCCAGCATTTT.

V usage is TRBV6-2 or TRBV6-3 and J usage is TRBJ2-5, with D unclear. From germline, CDR1 is MNHEY and CDR2 SVGEGT. The CDR3 runs 14 residues. Trimming cost V 2 bases and J 3 bases, with 10 bases left between them. The CDR3 loop is CASSYATNKETQYF. CDR3 sequence (DNA): TGTGCCAGCAGTTACGCGACAAACAAAGAGACCCAGTACTTC.

This clone was detected only once. The chain carries TRBV7-8 and TRBJ1-2, with D perhaps matching TRBD1 (6 bases). This CDR3 spans 14 amino acids. The V gene's germline CDR1 is SGHVS and CDR2 FQNEAQ. V shed 4 bases and J shed 6 bases, with 15 bases lying between them. CDR3 residues: CASSSLRDNHGYTF. CDR3 DNA sequence: TGTGCCAGCAGCTCTCTACGGGACAACCATGGCTACACCTTC.